This section outlines one T cell receptor beta chain sequence together with its context. This clonotype was counted ten times or more. The clone's antigen remains unknown. Base qualities are not at hand, and no much larger clone is one base apart. Germline trimming amounts to 7 bases on V and 0 bases on J, with 15 as the count of junction bases outside the gene matches. The germline V gene provides CDR1 MNHEY and CDR2 SVGEGT. The CDR3 numbers 17 residues from cysteine through phenylalanine. The DNA shown is the 51-base CDR3, in frame from base 1. Library preparation used RACE. Sequencing took place on a NextSeq 500. During library preparation, unique molecular identifiers were attached to individual cDNA molecules so that TCRs could be counted in a quantitative, reproducible way. From each blood RNA sample, both TCR alpha and TCR beta chains were sequenced. Per the source publication's procedure: The median number of TCRs per sample was approximately 93,000, ranging from 23,224 to 690,600. V, J and CDR3 annotation of the TCR reads was carried out using the Decombinator software suite. Every sample was subsampled to the same number of TCRs (28,000) for the PS versus PT1 abundance plots. TCRs were defined as expanded if absent before sensitization and observed at least eight times at the 2-week time point. The public reads were run again by TCRdb, first through fastp at Q25 and then through MiXCR, and only productive beta chains were kept. Records with the same CDR3 protein are collapsed into one entry carrying the most frequent genes and DNA. TCRdb, not the original authors, processed these V and J calls. The sample has around 380,000 distinct CDR3 sequences on record, 4% to 5.5% of them singletons. Together, the top ten hold approximately 2.1% of the sample.

The data belong to a study of human T cells and chemical hapten exposure (dated by TCRdb to 2020 to 2023). Context from the whole study: For sensitization, 2% DPC in acetone was applied to a roughly 2 cm by roughly 2 cm area of upper inner arm skin. Throughout the study period of around 24 weeks, patients also received therapeutic DPC doses to the scalp every week. Patch tests used Finn chambers with 0.01% DPC on the upper back, scored after 6 days by International Contact Dermatitis Research Group standards. Most of the patients in the cohort were female, and the cohort covered alopecia areata with under or over 50% scalp involvement, alopecia totalis and alopecia universalis. Libraries were pooled for sequencing, and per-sample TCR yields varied mainly because of small differences in library volumes within the pool. Peripheral blood TCR repertoire changes were tracked in vivo in alopecia patients during primary and secondary sensitization to the hapten diphenylcyclopropenone (DPC). Blood was sampled from patients pre-sensitization (week 0) and at 2, 6 and about 24 weeks after DPC sensitization. About 30 alopecia patients provided blood for TCR sequencing at one to four time points (pre-sensitization, 2, 6 and 24 weeks).

What the study reported, not specific to this receptor: No change with DPC sensitization was found in the number of TCRs above 1 in 1000 frequency, and no evidence of global repertoire structure alterations was found. Significantly more large CDR3 similarity clusters were formed by expanded TCRs than by pre-sensitization or healthy control sets, consistent with antigen-driven responses. The number of PT1 expanded TCRs positively correlated with patch test score, significant at thresholds 8, 16 and 32 but not 4. Repeated subsampling changed both the strength of the expansion versus patch-test correlation and the threshold at which the correlation became significant. Because every patient had alopecia, a presumed autoimmune disease, the patients' immune response might differ from that of healthy individuals.

The sample's time point label, in plain terms: patch test 1, 2 weeks after DPC sensitization. Per the publication, the treatment or condition label means: therapeutic diphenylcyclopropenone sensitization with weekly scalp DPC. Blood at each patch-test visit was drawn before the patch test was applied. To be eligible, patients had to be aged 18 to 70, diagnosed with alopecia and judged suitable for DPC therapy, while pregnant patients were excluded. Total RNA was extracted from unfractionated whole blood that had been collected in Tempus Blood RNA tubes. The chain joins TRBV6-2 or TRBV6-3 to TRBJ2-7; a stretch of 7 junction bases matches TRBD2. The sample was whole blood, taken in connection with sensitization to the hapten diphenylcyclopropenone (DPC). This TCR came from a woman in her fifties or sixties with alopecia areata. Some clones in this sample may be carry-over from other donors' samples. The CDR3 loop reads CASIPSGRGQISYEQYF. The bases read TGTGCCAGCATCCCTAGCGGAAGGGGCCAGATCTCCTACGAGCAGTACTTC.